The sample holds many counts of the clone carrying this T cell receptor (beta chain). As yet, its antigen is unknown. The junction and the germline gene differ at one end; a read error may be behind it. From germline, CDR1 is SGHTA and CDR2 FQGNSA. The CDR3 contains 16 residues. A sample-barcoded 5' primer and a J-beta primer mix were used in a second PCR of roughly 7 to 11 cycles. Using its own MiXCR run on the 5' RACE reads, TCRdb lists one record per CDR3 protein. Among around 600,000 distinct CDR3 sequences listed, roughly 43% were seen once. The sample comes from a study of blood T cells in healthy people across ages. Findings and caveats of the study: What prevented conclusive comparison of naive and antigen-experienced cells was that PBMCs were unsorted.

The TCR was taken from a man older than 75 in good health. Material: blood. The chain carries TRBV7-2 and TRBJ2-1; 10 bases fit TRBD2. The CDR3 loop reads CASSLAAGGAYNEQFF. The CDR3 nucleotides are TGTGCCAGCAGCCTAGCAGCGGGAGGGGCCTACAATGAGCAGTTCTTC.